The 29 T cell receptor beta chains below all came from one sample that was sequenced in a study of PD-1 blockade in classical Hodgkin lymphoma. The assay was immunoSEQ multiplex PCR, and TCRdb's table has in-frame clones only and misses some. Among 21,000 or so clones, about four fifths were seen once, and the ten largest hold about a sixth. There was relapse after autologous stem cell transplantation in every patient, and there was variation in brentuximab vedotin exposure. The starting material was peripheral blood mononuclear cells (PBMCs), obtained before the second cycle of nivolumab. All receptors come from a human donor with classical Hodgkin lymphoma.

The chain carries TRBV7-8 and TRBJ2-2; D remains unclear. This CDR3 has 15 amino acids. Germline CDR1 is SGHVS and CDR2 is FQNEAQ. Deletions cut 1 base from V and 4 bases from J, with 10 bases between. CDR3 protein: CASSLEKRPTGELFF. In nucleotides, the CDR3 is TGTGCCAGCAGCTTAGAAAAGCGTCCCACCGGGGAGCTGTTTTTT.

The CDR3 here is CASSIRTGEKLFF. Here the CDR3 DNA reads TGTGCCAGTAGTATTCGGACAGGGGAAAAACTGTTTTTT. This rearrangement joins TRBV19 to TRBJ1-4; 8 positions match TRBD1. The CDR3 runs to 13 residues. J was trimmed by 8 bases and V by 3 bases; bases with no gene match: 2. CDR1 is LNHDA, CDR2 SQIVND, per germline (reference sequence). Complete variable domain (other parts from reference TRBV19 and TRBJ1-4): DGGITQSPKYLFRKEGQNVTLSCEQNLNHDAMYWYRQDPGQGLRLIYYSQIVNDFQKGDIAEGYSVSREKKESFPLTVTSAQKNPTAFYLCASSIRTGEKLFFGSGTQLSVL.

V gene TRBV29-1 combines with J gene TRBJ1-2; D remains unclear. Trimming stripped 0 bases from V and 4 bases from J, with 12 bases between. CDR3 length: 14 residues. The germline V gene encodes CDR1 SQVTM and CDR2 ANQGSEA. The CDR3 loop is CSVEDPRRSYGYTF. For the CDR3, the DNA is TGCAGCGTTGAAGATCCCCGGCGGAGCTATGGCTACACCTTC.

The V call is TRBV28, the J call TRBJ2-1, with D uncertain. The CDR3 is 12 residues long. CDR1 is MDHEN, CDR2 SYDVKM, per germline. Deletions cut 6 bases from V and 4 bases from J, with 7 bases between. CDR3 region: CASSLVYNEQFF. The CDR3 DNA is TGTGCCAGCAGCCTGGTGTACAATGAGCAGTTCTTC. The variable domain in full, with the rest retrieved from reference TRBV28 and TRBJ2-1, is DVKVTQSSRYLVKRTGEKVFLECVQDMDHENMFWYRQDPGLGLRLIYFSYDVKMKEKGDIPEGYSVSREKKERFSLILESASTNQTSMYLCASSLVYNEQFFGPGTRLTVL.

The count of this clone is one. The chain links TRBV6-6 to TRBJ2-4; weak D call: TRBD2 (6 bases). The germline V gene encodes CDR1 MNHNY and CDR2 SVGAGI (reference sequence). The CDR3 totals 15 residues. Between the trimmed V and J ends, which lost 7 bases and 0 bases, there was a span of 13 bases. DNA for the CDR3: TGTGCCAGCAATCAACGGGACTTAGCCAAAAACATTCAGTACTTC. The encoded protein is CASNQRDLAKNIQYF.

The V call is TRBV5-6, the J call TRBJ2-2, with D possibly TRBD1 on 5 matching bases. This CDR3 comprises 15 residues. Germline CDR1 and CDR2: SGHDT and YYEEEE. Trimming pared 4 bases from V and 1 base from J, leaving 11 bases between. CDR3 in DNA: TGTGCCAGCAGCATGGACATATGGAACACCGGGGAGCTGTTTTTT. This translates into CASSMDIWNTGELFF. Full variable domain (outside the CDR3, taken from reference TRBV5-6 and TRBJ2-2): DAGVTQSPTHLIKTRGQQVTLRCSPKSGHDTVSWYQQALGQGPQFIFQYYEEEERQRGNFPDRFSGHQFPNYSSELNVNALLLGDSALYLCASSMDIWNTGELFFGEGSRLTVL.

This clone was picked up one time. The genes are TRBV6-1 and TRBJ2-7, with D tentatively TRBD1 (6 bases). V lost 7 bases to trimming and J lost 4 bases, with 20 bases between them. Germline V CDR1 and CDR2: MNHNS, SASEGT. The CDR3 consists of 15 residues. CDR3 in DNA: TGTGCCAGCACCTCACGACAGGAAATCGGTTACGAGCAGTACGTC. Amino acids: CASTSRQEIGYEQYV.

This clone was counted a few times. The V call is TRBV30, the J call TRBJ1-2; 7 bases agree with TRBD1. CDR3 length: 14 amino acids. Trimming cost V 0 bases and J 8 bases; bases outside gene matches: 9. Germline CDR1 is GTSNPN and CDR2 is SVGIG (reference sequence). CDR3 DNA: TGTGCCTGGAGTGTACGAGGAGGGGGCATCGGCTACACCTTC. Translation: CAWSVRGGGIGYTF.

V and J are TRBV5-1 and TRBJ2-3; 11 positions agree with TRBD2. The CDR3 contains 17 residues. J was trimmed by 4 bases and V by 4 bases; bases with no gene match: 11. Per the germline V gene, CDR1 is SGHRS and CDR2 is YFSETQ. The CDR3 DNA is TGCGCCAGCAGCGCATTACTAGCGGGAGAAAGCCCAGATACGCAGTATTTT. Translation: CASSALLAGESPDTQYF.

The chain combines TRBV28 with TRBJ1-4; TRBD1 is a possible D gene (5 bases). This CDR3 comprises 13 residues. Trimming took off 10 bases at V and 3 bases at J, with 12 bases between the two ends. The germline CDR1 and CDR2 sequences are MDHEN and SYDVKM. The CDR3 region is CAIGAMANEKLFF. CDR3 coding DNA: TGTGCCATCGGGGCAATGGCTAATGAAAAACTGTTTTTT.

As concerns this clone: This specimen includes other DNA sequences encoding the same CDR3. The rearrangement links TRBV6-1 to TRBJ1-4; D uncertain. The CDR3 sequence is 14 residues long. Per the germline V gene, CDR1 is MNHNS and CDR2 is SASEGT. The V gene lost 3 bases and the J gene lost 0 bases, with 5 bases spanning the gap. This CDR3 is CASSEPATNEKLFF. The CDR3 region has the DNA TGTGCCAGCAGTGAGCCTGCAACTAATGAAAAACTGTTTTTT.

The chain links TRBV28 to TRBJ1-6, with 11 bases fitting TRBD1. J was trimmed by 3 bases and V by 5 bases; bases with no gene match: 12. The CDR3 consists of 19 residues. The germline V gene encodes CDR1 MDHEN and CDR2 SYDVKM. The CDR3 loop is CASSPPRTGGPFYNSPLHF. The CDR3 nucleotides read TGTGCCAGCAGTCCGCCTCGGACAGGGGGCCCCTTCTATAATTCACCCCTCCACTTT.

J is TRBJ1-5 and V is TRBV28; tentative D call: TRBD1 (6 bases). The V gene's germline CDR1 is MDHEN and CDR2 SYDVKM. Deletions cut 5 bases from V and 6 bases from J, with 17 bases between. The CDR3 consists of 15 residues. The CDR3 nucleotides read TGTGCCAGCAGTCCCCAGGGGCCTTTCGGTCAGCCCCAGCATTTT. It encodes CASSPQGPFGQPQHF.

This chain connects TRBV18 to TRBJ2-5, with D perhaps matching TRBD1 (6 bases). The DNA end is a closer match to TRBJ2-7, so the J assignment may be wrong. Germline V gene data show CDR1 as KGHSH and CDR2 as LQKENI. The CDR3 covers 17 residues. CDR3 nucleotides: TGTGCCAGCTCACCAGGCAGGGGCCGCACAAGCTCCTACGAGCAGTACTTC. Translated: CASSPGRGRTSSYEQYF.

The J gene is TRBJ1-5, the V gene TRBV6-6; D may be TRBD1 (5 bases). CDR3 length equals 16 residues. CDR1 and CDR2 from the germline V gene are MNHNY and SVGAGI (reference sequence). V lost 5 bases and J 6 bases, leaving 20 bases between the germline ends. CDR3 residues: CASSLLGREGSQPQHF. In DNA, the CDR3 is TGTGCCAGCAGTCTCCTCGGCAGGGAGGGTTCTCAGCCCCAGCATTTT.

This rearrangement joins TRBV5-1 to TRBJ2-1; D may be TRBD2 (6 bases). The length of the CDR3 is 15 residues. Germline V lookup: CDR1 SGHRS, CDR2 YFSETQ. V lost 1 base to trimming and J lost 2 bases, with 10 bases between them. CDR3: CASSLMRGTYNEQFF. CDR3 nucleotides: TGCGCCAGCAGCTTGATGCGGGGAACCTACAATGAGCAGTTCTTC.

The V and J genes are TRBV10-3 and TRBJ2-7, with D uncertain. From germline, CDR1 is ENHRY and CDR2 SYGVKD. V lost 10 bases to trimming and J lost 5 bases, with 15 bases between them. The CDR3 length is 12 residues. CDR3 sequence reads: CATGEGVDEQYF. CDR3 in DNA: TGTGCCACCGGAGAAGGAGTGGACGAGCAGTACTTC.

The chain employs TRBV5-1 and TRBJ1-3, with D perhaps matching TRBD1 (6 bases). The V and J ends lost 4 bases and 2 bases respectively, with 22 bases between them. The CDR3 contains 18 residues. The germline V gene encodes CDR1 SGHRS and CDR2 YFSETQ. CDR3 nucleotides: TGCGCCAGCAGCGAGACCCTACAGGGCTACGTTGCTGGAAACACCATATATTTT. This encodes CASSETLQGYVAGNTIYF.

This clone was detected once. The chain links TRBV6-6 to TRBJ1-6, with unresolved D. Germline CDR1 is MNHNY and CDR2 is SVGAGI (reference sequence). V was cut by 10 bases and J by 7 bases, with 17 bases left in between. This CDR3 comprises 14 residues. CDR3 sequence: CATSTRQGNSPLHF. CDR3 in DNA: TGTGCCACCTCCACCCGACAAGGGAATTCACCCCTCCACTTT.

The chain carries TRBV10-3 and TRBJ1-1; the match to TRBD1 covers 9 bases. Germline CDR1 and CDR2: ENHRY and SYGVKD. The CDR3 sequence is 13 residues long. With V trimmed by 5 bases and J by 4 bases, 2 bases remained unmatched. The CDR3 region is CAISRQGGTEAFF. Written as DNA, the CDR3 is TGTGCCATCAGTCGACAGGGGGGCACTGAAGCTTTCTTT.

This clone has a handful of counts. In nucleotides, the CDR3 is TGCGCCAGCAGCCAGAGACAACCGGGACAGTTCTACGAGCAGTACTTC. It is translated as CASSQRQPGQFYEQYF. The V and J genes are TRBV4-1 and TRBJ2-7, with 7 positions matching TRBD1. Germline V gene lookup returns CDR1 MGHRA and CDR2 YSYEKL. V trimming: 3 bases; J trimming: 3 bases; junction bases outside the gene matches: 11. The length of the CDR3 is 16 residues.

The chain joins TRBV6-5 to TRBJ2-7; TRBD1 might be the D (5 bases). Germline V CDR1 and CDR2: MNHEY, SVGAGI. This CDR3 comprises 13 residues. Between the trimmed V and J ends, which lost 4 bases and 2 bases, there was a span of 9 bases. The CDR3: CASSSQGAYEQYF. The CDR3 nucleotides are TGTGCCAGCAGTTCTCAAGGGGCCTACGAGCAGTACTTC.

The V call is TRBV6-4, the J call TRBJ2-1; 8 bases map to TRBD2. Germline V gene data show CDR1 as MRHNA and CDR2 as SNTAGT. V dropped 6 bases and J dropped 0; count of bases not matched to a gene: 4. The CDR3 runs 15 residues. CDR3 amino acids: CASSWAGGSYNEQFF. CDR3 nucleotide sequence: TGTGCCAGCAGCTGGGCGGGGGGCTCCTACAATGAGCAGTTCTTC.

The genes are TRBV7-2 and TRBJ2-1; no clear D. This CDR3 spans 15 amino acids. Per the germline V gene, CDR1 is SGHTA and CDR2 is FQGNSA. V shed 0 bases and J shed 6 bases, with 12 bases lying between them. The CDR3 bases are TGTGCCAGCAGCTTAGCGAGACGCTTTCTCAATGAGCAGTTCTTC. It is translated as CASSLARRFLNEQFF. Variable domain in full (rest from reference TRBV7-2 and TRBJ2-1): GAGVSQSPSNKVTEKGKDVELRCDPISGHTALYWYRQSLGQGLEFLIYFQGNSAPDKSGLPSDRFSAERTGGSVSTLTIQRTQQEDSAVYLCASSLARRFLNEQFFGPGTRLTVL.

The rearrangement uses TRBV6-6 and TRBJ2-7, with 9 bases lining up with TRBD1. This CDR3 has 14 residues. Germline loops: CDR1 MNHNY, CDR2 SVGAGI (reference sequence). V shed 7 bases, J shed 3 bases, and the junction held 7 bases outside the gene matches. Here the CDR3 reads CASTLTGGFYEQYV. In nucleotides, the CDR3 is TGTGCCAGCACCCTGACAGGGGGGTTCTACGAGCAGTACGTC.

The chain links TRBV10-3 to TRBJ2-5; 10 bases align to TRBD1. The trim removed 8 bases at V and 5 bases at J, leaving 20 bases unmatched. The CDR3 length is 18 residues. The germline V gene encodes CDR1 ENHRY and CDR2 SYGVKD. The CDR3 region has the DNA TGTGCCATCCAAGCAGGGCGCGTGGACAGGGGGGTTTCGGAGACCCAGTACTTC. Amino acid sequence: CAIQAGRVDRGVSETQYF.

This sequence joins TRBV5-4 and TRBJ2-7, with 7 bases matching TRBD2. J was trimmed by 5 bases and V by 2 bases; bases with no gene match: 4. The CDR3 runs 13 residues. In germline, CDR1 is SGHNT, CDR2 YYREEE (reference sequence). The CDR3 nucleotides read TGTGCCAGCAGCTTTCCCGGGAGGAACGAGCAGTACGTC. It specifies CASSFPGRNEQYV.

This clone has only a few counts. V gene TRBV9 combines with J gene TRBJ2-5; tentatively, D is TRBD1 (6 bases). CDR1 SGDLS and CDR2 YYNGEE come from the germline V gene. The CDR3 totals 15 residues. V was pared by 3 bases and J by 4 bases, with 16 bases between. The CDR3 region has the DNA TGTGCCAGCAGCGAGGGGGACGGGGTGGGAGAGACCCAGTACTTC. Encoded protein: CASSEGDGVGETQYF.

This chain connects TRBV28 to TRBJ2-7; TRBD2 agrees at 12 bases. Germline CDR1 is MDHEN and CDR2 is SYDVKM. CDR3 length: 15 amino acids. The V gene end was trimmed by 6 bases and the J gene end by 2 bases; junction bases not matched to a gene: 5. The DNA for the CDR3 is TGTGCCAGCAGCGTCGGACTAGCGGGACCCTACGAGCAGTACGTC. Amino acids: CASSVGLAGPYEQYV.